This is a list of T cell receptor beta chains from one sample in a study of CD8 T cells in Susac syndrome. Each CDR3 protein gets one entry after TCRdb re-called the immunoSEQ multiplex PCR reads with MiXCR. The table shows about 300,000 distinct CDR3 sequences, with about 91% occurring only once. Material: CD8+ T cells from PBMCs. Receptors were obtained from a human donor with multiple sclerosis. Each CDR3 is given with its conserved first and last residue. A D gene is named only where the DNA matches it firmly. Rows may omit the clone size; those that give it use once, few, many or a size class.

.	.	TRBJ2-7	TRBV28	TGTGCCAGCACGTGGGGAGGCAACGAGCAGTACTTC	CASTWGGNEQYF
.	TRBD1	TRBJ2-1	TRBV20-1	TGCAGTGCCAGCCGGGACAGGGAGAATGAGCAGTTCTTC	CSASRDRENEQFF
once	.	TRBJ2-5	TRBV7-9	TGTGCCAGCAGCCCAGGGGCGGAAGAGACCCAGTACTTC	CASSPGAEETQYF
.	TRBD2	TRBJ2-1	TRBV18	TGTGCCAGCTCACCAGAGCGGGGGGTCGAAATTTACAATGAGCAGTTCTTC	CASSPERGVEIYNEQFF
.	.	TRBJ1-1	TRBV30	TGTGCCTGGTCCCCTATGAACACTGAAGCTTTCTTT	CAWSPMNTEAFF
.	TRBD2	TRBJ2-5	TRBV4-1	TGCGCCAGCAGCCAAGCTTTTAGCGGGGAGACCCAGTACTTC	CASSQAFSGETQYF
.	.	TRBJ2-1	TRBV30	TGTGCCTGGAGTCTAGGGATTAGCTACAATGAGCAGTTCTTC	CAWSLGISYNEQFF
.	.	TRBJ2-7	TRBV13	TGTGCCAGCAGCTCCGCGACACAGGGCCGGTGGGAGGAGCAGTACTTC	CASSSATQGRWEEQYF
.	TRBD1	TRBJ2-7	TRBV18	TGTGCCAGCTCGGAACCGGGACAGGCCGAATACGAGCAGTACTTC	CASSEPGQAEYEQYF
.	.	TRBJ2-1	TRBV7-9	TGTGCCAGCAGCTTGGGAACCGCGACACATTACAATGAGCAGTTCTTC	CASSLGTATHYNEQFF
.	TRBD1	TRBJ2-5	TRBV23-1	TGCGCCAGCAGCCGACCGGGACAGGGACAAGAGACCCAGTACTTC	CASSRPGQGQETQYF
.	.	TRBJ2-1	TRBV6-5	TGTGCCAGCAGTTACACACGACTAGGGGGGGGATACAATGAGCAGTTCTTC	CASSYTRLGGGYNEQFF
.	.	TRBJ2-1	TRBV27	TGTGCCAGCAGTTTATCCCCCACAGGGCCCAAGCAGTTCTTC	CASSLSPTGPKQFF
.	TRBD2	TRBJ2-3	TRBV27	TGTGCCAGCAGGAGACTAGCGGGGGTTGGAGATACGCAGTATTTT	CASRRLAGVGDTQYF
.	.	TRBJ2-1	TRBV4-2	TGTGCCAGCAGCCAAGAAGGGCAGGTGGCCCTCCCCAATGAGCAGTTCTTC	CASSQEGQVALPNEQFF
.	.	TRBJ2-5	TRBV7-9	TGTGCCAGCAGCTTAGTAGGGGCAGTTCCCCATCACCAAGAGACCCAGTACTTC	CASSLVGAVPHHQETQYF
.	.	TRBJ1-2	TRBV19	TGTGCCAGTAGTATCGGAACAGGAGCTAACTATGGCTACACCTTC	CASSIGTGANYGYTF
.	.	TRBJ2-7	TRBV15	TGTGCCACCAGCAGAGGGGGAGCGTCCGAGCAGTACTTC	CATSRGGASEQYF
.	TRBD1	TRBJ2-2	TRBV24-1	TGTGCCACCAGTGACCGGGACAGGGAGGGCTCCGGGGAGCTGTTTTTT	CATSDRDREGSGELFF
.	.	TRBJ2-7	TRBV7-9	TGTGCCAGCACCCTTGGATCCTACGAGCAGTACTTC	CASTLGSYEQYF
.	.	TRBJ1-5	TRBV6-2/TRBV6-3	TGTGCCAGCAGTTACGTTACAGGTGGAAATCAGCCCCAGCATTTT	CASSYVTGGNQPQHF
.	TRBD1	TRBJ2-1	TRBV19	TGTGCCAGTGCCCGACAGGGTAGAGACAATGAGCAGTTCTTC	CASARQGRDNEQFF
.	.	TRBJ2-7	TRBV7-8	TGTGCCAGCAGCATCGGGCTTTCCTACGAGCAGTACTTC	CASSIGLSYEQYF
few	TRBD1	TRBJ2-2	TRBV6-1	TGTGCCAGCAGCCGGGACAGCGACACCGGGGAGCTGTTTTTT	CASSRDSDTGELFF
.	.	TRBJ2-2	TRBV5-6	TGTGCCAGCAGCTTGGCCTTGGCCGGGGAGCTGTTTTTT	CASSLALAGELFF
.	TRBD2	TRBJ2-3	TRBV6-2/TRBV6-3	TGTGCCAGCATCCTCGGCGGGAGGGGAGATACGCAGTATTTT	CASILGGRGDTQYF
few	.	TRBJ2-7	TRBV27	TGTGCCAGCAGTTTGGGTCCCCTGGGCGAGCAGTACTTC	CASSLGPLGEQYF
.	.	TRBJ1-1	TRBV6-2/TRBV6-3	TGTGCCAGCGGGGCAGGGGACATGAACACTGAAGCTTTCTTT	CASGAGDMNTEAFF
once	TRBD2	TRBJ2-1	TRBV27	TGTGCCAGCAGTCCTCGTGGGGGAGGGAATGAGCAGTTCTTC	CASSPRGGGNEQFF
.	.	TRBJ2-1	TRBV10-3	TGTGCCATCAGTGACCCAGGGTTGCGTGAGCAGCTCTTC	CAISDPGLREQLF
.	.	TRBJ2-1	TRBV5-5	TGTGCCAGCAGCTTTTGGGCAGGGTACAATGAGCAGTTCTTC	CASSFWAGYNEQFF
.	.	TRBJ1-5	TRBV2	TGTGCCAGCAGTGAAAACGGGGCCCAGCATTTT	CASSENGAQHF
.	TRBD1	TRBJ1-5	TRBV12-3/TRBV12-4	TGTGCCAGCAGGCTACAGGGGGGGGCTCAGCCCCAGCATTTT	CASRLQGGAQPQHF
.	.	TRBJ2-1	TRBV19	TGTGCCAGTAGTATCGGTAACTCCGAGCAGTTCTTC	CASSIGNSEQFF
.	.	TRBJ1-1	TRBV4-3	TGCGCCAGCAGCCAAGATCTCGAGGGGGAGCTCACTGAAGCTTTCTTT	CASSQDLEGELTEAFF
.	.	TRBJ2-1	TRBV10-3	TGTGCCATCAGACAGGGACTCAACAATGAGCAGTTCTTC	CAIRQGLNNEQFF
once	.	TRBJ1-4	TRBV4-1	TGCGCCAGCAGCCAACGAGGTGAAAAACTGTTTTTT	CASSQRGEKLFF
.	.	TRBJ2-7	TRBV27	TGTGCCAGCGGCCGGTTCGCTTCCTACGAGCAGTACTTC	CASGRFASYEQYF
few	.	TRBJ2-5	TRBV9	TGTGCCAGCAGCGTAGATGGCCTCCAAGAGACCCAGTACTTC	CASSVDGLQETQYF
.	TRBD2	TRBJ2-7	TRBV20-1	TGCAGTGCTAGAGATCGTCTAGCGGGGCTCGACGAGCAGTACTTC	CSARDRLAGLDEQYF
few	TRBD1	TRBJ2-5	TRBV6-5	TGTGCCAGCAGTTACTCGAGGGGGCGAGGGGAGACCCAGTACTTC	CASSYSRGRGETQYF
.	.	TRBJ2-7	TRBV7-9	TGTGCCAGCAGCCGGACAGAAGCCTACGAGCAGTACTTC	CASSRTEAYEQYF
.	.	TRBJ2-3	TRBV11-1	TGTGCCAGCAGCCGAAGACAGTTCCAGACAGATACGCAGTATTTT	CASSRRQFQTDTQYF
.	TRBD2	TRBJ2-7	TRBV4-2	TGTGCCAGCAGCCAGCCAGCGGGAGAAGAGCAGTACTTC	CASSQPAGEEQYF
.	.	TRBJ2-7	TRBV20-1	TGCAGTGCTAGAGATTTCGGTGGGCAGAGCTCCTACGAGCAGTACTTC	CSARDFGGQSSYEQYF
.	.	TRBJ2-4	TRBV28	TGTGCCAGCAGTTTGAGGGTAAACATTCAGTACTTC	CASSLRVNIQYF
.	TRBD2	TRBJ2-5	TRBV3-1	TGTGCCAGCAGCCATCCGGGACTAGCGGGAGTAGAGACCCAGTACTTC	CASSHPGLAGVETQYF
once	TRBD1	TRBJ2-3	TRBV30	TGTGCCTGGAGTGTTCCTCCGGGACAGGGGGCAGATACGCAGTATTTT	CAWSVPPGQGADTQYF
once	.	TRBJ1-5	TRBV20-1	TGCAGTGCTTCAGAGCTAGGCACCCTAGCGGGGCCCCAGCATTTT	CSASELGTLAGPQHF
.	TRBD1	TRBJ1-1	TRBV23-1	TGCGCCACGACAGGGGTTAACACTGAAGCTTTCTTT	CATTGVNTEAFF
.	.	TRBJ2-1	TRBV7-3	TGTGCCAGCAGCTTAAACGGGAGAGGCTACAATGAGCAGTTCTTC	CASSLNGRGYNEQFF
.	.	TRBJ2-7	TRBV29-1	TGCAGCGTTGGGATGGCAGGCCCTTACGAGCAGTACTTC	CSVGMAGPYEQYF
.	.	TRBJ1-5	TRBV28	TGTGCCAGGACAACTCTTGGAAATCAGCCCCAGCATTTT	CARTTLGNQPQHF
.	.	TRBJ2-1	TRBV7-8	TGTGCCAGCAGCTTAGGGTTCTTAGTGGACTCTGAGCAGTTCTTC	CASSLGFLVDSEQFF
.	TRBD1	TRBJ2-7	TRBV9	TGTGCCAGCAGCGGAGGACAGGACACCTACGAGCAGTACTTC	CASSGGQDTYEQYF
.	.	TRBJ2-1	TRBV3-1	TGTGCCAGCAGCCAAGGGGTGCCTACTAGCTCGACCGTGGATGAGCAGTTCTTC	CASSQGVPTSSTVDEQFF
.	TRBD2	TRBJ2-1	TRBV14	TGTGCCAGCAGCCAGACTAGCGAGCGCTTTATCTCCTACAATGAGCAGTTCTTC	CASSQTSERFISYNEQFF
.	.	TRBJ2-2	TRBV14	TGTGCCAGCAGCCCTAAAACAGGGATAGCTGCGAACACCGGGGAGCTGTTTTTT	CASSPKTGIAANTGELFF
.	TRBD2	TRBJ2-3	TRBV9	TGTGCCAGCAGCGAGGGGACTAGCGGCACAGATACGCAGTATTTT	CASSEGTSGTDTQYF
.	.	TRBJ2-1	TRBV19	TGTGCCAGTAGTTCCACTATCACCTACAATGAGCAGTTCTTC	CASSSTITYNEQFF